This T cell receptor (beta chain) is drawn from a study of Tregs in tolerant kidney transplant recipients. This clone was seen only once. Sequencing used immunoSEQ multiplex PCR; TCRdb keeps in-frame clones, though not all of them. This sample carries tens of thousands of clones, under 95% of them seen once, and the ten largest clones take 0.4% to 0.55%. Germline V gives CDR1 LGHNA, CDR2 YNFKEQ. The CDR3 is 12 residues long. V lost 1 base, J lost 2 bases, and 3 bases lay in between. Unstimulated regulatory T cells (CD4+CD25+CD127-), CD4+CD25- non-regulatory cells, CD4 and CD8 cells were FACS-sorted from thawed PBMCs.

The TCR was taken from a human donor who received a combined kidney and bone marrow transplant. The chain links TRBV4-2 to TRBJ2-7, with D hard to call. Specimen: CD4+ T cells from blood, collected before the transplant. The CDR3 is CASSQGPYEQYF. DNA for the CDR3: TGTGCCAGCAGCCAAGGGCCCTACGAGCAGTACTTC.